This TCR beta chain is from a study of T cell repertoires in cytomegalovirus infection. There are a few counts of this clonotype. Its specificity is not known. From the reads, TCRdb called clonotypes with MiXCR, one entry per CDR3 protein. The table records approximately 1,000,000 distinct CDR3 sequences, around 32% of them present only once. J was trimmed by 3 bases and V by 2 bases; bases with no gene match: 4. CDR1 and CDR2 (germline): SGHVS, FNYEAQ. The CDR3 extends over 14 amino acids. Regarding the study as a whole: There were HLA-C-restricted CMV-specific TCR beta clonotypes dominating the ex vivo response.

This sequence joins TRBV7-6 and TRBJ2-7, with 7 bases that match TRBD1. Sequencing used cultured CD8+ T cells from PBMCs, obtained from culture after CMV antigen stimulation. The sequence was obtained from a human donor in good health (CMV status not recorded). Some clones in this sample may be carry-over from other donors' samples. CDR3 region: CASSLYGTDYEQYF. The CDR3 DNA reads TGTGCCAGCAGCTTATACGGGACAGACTACGAGCAGTACTTC.